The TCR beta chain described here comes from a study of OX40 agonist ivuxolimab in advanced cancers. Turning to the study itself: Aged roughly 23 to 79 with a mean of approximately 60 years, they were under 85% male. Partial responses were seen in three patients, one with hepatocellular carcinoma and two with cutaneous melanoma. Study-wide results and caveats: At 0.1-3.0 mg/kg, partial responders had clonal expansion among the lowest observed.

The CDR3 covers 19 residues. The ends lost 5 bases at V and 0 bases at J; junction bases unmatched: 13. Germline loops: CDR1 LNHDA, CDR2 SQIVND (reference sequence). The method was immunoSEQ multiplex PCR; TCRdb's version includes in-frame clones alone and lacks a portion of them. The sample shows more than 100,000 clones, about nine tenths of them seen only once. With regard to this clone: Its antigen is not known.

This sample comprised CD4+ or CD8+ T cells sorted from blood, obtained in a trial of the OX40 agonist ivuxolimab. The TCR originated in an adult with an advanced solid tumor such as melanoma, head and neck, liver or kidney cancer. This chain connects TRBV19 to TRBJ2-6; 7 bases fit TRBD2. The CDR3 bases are TGTGCCAGTAGTCAGTCGCTCGGGAGGACCGGCTCTGGGGCCAACGTCCTGACTTTC. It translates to CASSQSLGRTGSGANVLTF.